This is a list of T cell receptor beta chains from one sample in a study of blood T cell repertoires in COVID-19. Sequencing used immunoSEQ multiplex PCR; TCRdb keeps in-frame clones, though not all of them. The profile shows some 99,000 clones, 70% to 90% of them singletons. The sample comprised peripheral blood. The source is a man in his 70s with acute or convalescent COVID-19. CDR3s include the opening cysteine and the closing phenylalanine or tryptophan. The order of the fields is V gene, D gene, J gene, clone size, CDR3 DNA, CDR3 protein. The D gene is left open where the match is weak. Only part of the rows carry a size: once, few, many, or a class if the clone is expanded.

TRBV28	-	TRBJ1-2	-	TGTGCCAGCAGTGGCAACTATGGCTACACCTTC	CASSGNYGYTF
TRBV19	-	TRBJ1-4	-	TGTGCCAGTAGTATGAAACAGGGTGGTGAAAAACTGTTTTTT	CASSMKQGGEKLFF
TRBV5-1	-	TRBJ1-3	few	TGCGCCAGCACCTTGACGGGAATCGGAAACACCATATATTTT	CASTLTGIGNTIYF
TRBV28	TRBD1	TRBJ1-2	-	TGTGCCAGCAGCCCGGGACAGGGGTATTACGGCTACACCTTC	CASSPGQGYYGYTF
TRBV27	-	TRBJ2-3	-	TGTGCCAGCAGTTTATCGGTAAGAGCTACCCGAAGCACAGATACGCAGTATTTT	CASSLSVRATRSTDTQYF
TRBV4-1	-	TRBJ1-6	-	TGCGCCAGCAGCCAAGAGCGGGGGCTACTGCCCCTCCACTTT	CASSQERGLLPLHF
TRBV6-5	TRBD2	TRBJ2-5	-	TGTGCCAGCAGATCTAGCGGGGGGAACCAAGAGACCCAGTACTTC	CASRSSGGNQETQYF
TRBV11-2	-	TRBJ2-7	-	TGTGCCAGCAGCCCCTCCGGGGGGACAGGAACCTACGAGCAGTACTTC	CASSPSGGTGTYEQYF
TRBV28	-	TRBJ2-1	-	TGTGCCAGCAGTTTATGGGGTTCGGGTGAGCAGTTCTTC	CASSLWGSGEQFF
TRBV18	-	TRBJ1-2	-	TGTGCCAGCTCACCGGAGGGAGCGGACTATGGCTACACCTTC	CASSPEGADYGYTF
TRBV19	-	TRBJ1-2	-	TGTGCCAGTAGTATACAGGGTCCCTATGGCTACACCTTC	CASSIQGPYGYTF
TRBV28	-	TRBJ1-1	few	TGTGCCAGCAGTACCGGGTGGGTCACTGAAGCTTTCTTT	CASSTGWVTEAFF
TRBV18	TRBD1	TRBJ2-1	-	TGTGCCAGCTCACCACAGGGGGCAGGCTCCTACAATGAGCAGTTCTTC	CASSPQGAGSYNEQFF
TRBV19	TRBD1	TRBJ2-1	-	TGTGCCACCCATCCGGGACAGGCTTACAATGAGCAGTTCTTC	CATHPGQAYNEQFF
TRBV5-8	TRBD1	TRBJ1-5	-	TGTGCCAGCAGCTTGTTTCAGGGGGCGGCCCGCAATCAGCCCCAGCATTTT	CASSLFQGAARNQPQHF
TRBV6-1	-	TRBJ1-6	many	TGTGCCAGCAGTGAACCGGTAGACATAATCGGATCACCCCTCCACTTT	CASSEPVDIIGSPLHF
TRBV10-2	-	TRBJ1-5	-	TGCGCCAGCAGTGATTTGCAGAGGGGCAATCAGCCCCAGCATTTT	CASSDLQRGNQPQHF
TRBV2	TRBD2	TRBJ2-1	few	TGTGCCAGCAAACTAGCGGGGGGGCCCCACAATGAGCAGTTCTTC	CASKLAGGPHNEQFF
TRBV18	-	TRBJ1-3	-	TGTGCCAGCTCACCACTCCGGGGGGCAGGTGGAAACACCATATATTTT	CASSPLRGAGGNTIYF
TRBV11-2	-	TRBJ2-1	-	TGTGCCAGCAGCGAGTATGAGCAGTTCTTC	CASSEYEQFF
TRBV3-1/TRBV3-2	-	TRBJ1-2	-	TGTGCCAGCAGCCAATCACAGGGAGGGCGATATGGCTACACCTTC	CASSQSQGGRYGYTF
TRBV7-3	TRBD1	TRBJ2-5	-	TGTGCCAGCAGCTTAACCCCAGGGGGGACCCAGTACTTC	CASSLTPGGTQYF
TRBV12-3/TRBV12-4	-	TRBJ1-1	-	TGTGCCAGCAGTACCTTGAGGAACACTGAAGCTTTCTTT	CASSTLRNTEAFF
TRBV27	-	TRBJ2-7	-	TGTGCCAGCAGTTTATCAAGATGGAGGGCCTACGAGCAGTACTTC	CASSLSRWRAYEQYF
TRBV6-5	-	TRBJ1-5	-	TGTGCCAGCTTGCTCGCAGGGAGGTCCGCTCAGCCCCAGCATTTT	CASLLAGRSAQPQHF
TRBV5-8	-	TRBJ1-4	-	TGTGCCAGCAGCTTGGGCGCATCGAGTGAAAAACTGTTTTTT	CASSLGASSEKLFF
TRBV19	-	TRBJ1-3	-	TGTGCCAGTAGGGGGGCTGGTGGAAACACCATATATTTT	CASRGAGGNTIYF
TRBV29-1	-	TRBJ2-5	-	TGCAGCGTTGCAGGGGAAGAGACCCAGTACTTC	CSVAGEETQYF
TRBV2	TRBD1	TRBJ1-5	-	TGTGCCAGCAGTACTAGGGGGGCAGGGGGCGATCAGCCCCAGCATTTT	CASSTRGAGGDQPQHF
TRBV19	-	TRBJ1-3	-	TGTGCCAGTAGTATAATATTAGGAAACACCATATATTTT	CASSIILGNTIYF
TRBV7-2	-	TRBJ1-5	once	TGTGCCAGCAGTTCCAATAGCAATCAGCCCCAGCATTTT	CASSSNSNQPQHF
TRBV18	-	TRBJ1-1	-	TGTGCCAGCTCACCGGGGGCCCGGGGCACTGAAGCTTTCTTT	CASSPGARGTEAFF
TRBV6-5	-	TRBJ2-7	-	TGTGCCAGCAATACCTACGAGCAGTACTTC	CASNTYEQYF
TRBV5-1	-	TRBJ2-5	-	TGCGCCAGCAGCTTAAAAGGGGGTCGACGTGAAGAGACCCAGTACTTC	CASSLKGGRREETQYF
TRBV19	TRBD1	TRBJ1-2	-	TGTGCCAGTAGACCCGACAGGGTTTATGGCTACACCTTC	CASRPDRVYGYTF
TRBV5-4	TRBD1	TRBJ1-6	-	TGTGCCAGCAGCCCGGGAGGGACAGCGAATTCACCCCTCCACTTT	CASSPGGTANSPLHF
TRBV11-1	-	TRBJ1-1	-	TGTGCCAGCAGCTTAGCCCCCCTCGGCACTGAAGCTTTCTTT	CASSLAPLGTEAFF
TRBV10-3	-	TRBJ2-2	-	TGTGCCATCCGCGGCGAATGGCAGTCCGGGGAGCTGTTTTTT	CAIRGEWQSGELFF
TRBV4-1	TRBD1	TRBJ2-7	-	TGCGCCAGCAGCCACACTCCCCGGGACAGGGACGAGCAGTACTTC	CASSHTPRDRDEQYF
TRBV3-1/TRBV3-2	-	TRBJ1-6	-	TGTGCCAGCAGCCAAGATCTCGGGAACTATAATTCACCCCTCCACTTT	CASSQDLGNYNSPLHF
TRBV4-1	-	TRBJ1-1	once	TGCGCCAGCAGCCCTCCTTCTCCCAGGGATACTGAAGCTTTCTTT	CASSPPSPRDTEAFF
TRBV5-8	TRBD1	TRBJ2-3	-	TGTGCCAGTTACAGGGGGCGGGAAATGTATACGCAGTATTTT	CASYRGREMYTQYF
TRBV14	-	TRBJ1-2	-	TGTGCCAGCAGCCAAGTGGGGTCGGGACTATTTGGCTACACCTTC	CASSQVGSGLFGYTF
TRBV7-2	-	TRBJ2-3	-	TGTGCCAGCAGCTTAAACAGGGTCACAGATACGCAGTATTTT	CASSLNRVTDTQYF
TRBV19	-	TRBJ2-7	-	TGTGCCAGTAGTACAACAGGGTCGGGCTCCTACGAGCAGTACTTC	CASSTTGSGSYEQYF
TRBV10-3	-	TRBJ2-6	-	TGTGCCATCAGTGGGGGCGAAAGCTCTGGGGCCAACGTCCTGACTTTC	CAISGGESSGANVLTF
TRBV7-3	TRBD2	TRBJ2-5	-	TGTGCCAGCAGTCGTTCCGGGACTAGCGGGGGGCTCCAAGAGACCCAGTACTTC	CASSRSGTSGGLQETQYF
TRBV9	-	TRBJ1-2	-	TGTGCCAGCAGCGCTCCTGGGAGCCTTTGGGGCTACACCTTC	CASSAPGSLWGYTF
TRBV18	-	TRBJ2-3	-	TGTGCCAGCTCACCAACCGACAGGACTTTCACAGATACGCAGTATTTT	CASSPTDRTFTDTQYF
TRBV19	TRBD2	TRBJ2-5	-	TGTGCCAGTAGTTCCGCCCGGGGGGTAGAGACCCAGTACTTC	CASSSARGVETQYF
TRBV12-5	-	TRBJ1-5	once	TGTGCTAGTGGTTTGGACAGGGCGGATCAGCCCCAGCATTTT	CASGLDRADQPQHF
TRBV5-1	-	TRBJ1-4	-	TGCGCCAGCAGCTTAGAGGGAAGCGATGAAAAACTGTTTTTT	CASSLEGSDEKLFF
TRBV24-1	-	TRBJ1-5	-	TGTGCCACCAGGGGAGGGGTTAATCAGCCCCAGCATTTT	CATRGGVNQPQHF
TRBV7-3	-	TRBJ2-5	-	TGTGCCAGCAGCCCCTCTGCAGGGGAGACCCAGTACTTC	CASSPSAGETQYF
TRBV19	TRBD2	TRBJ2-2	-	TGTGCCAGTAGTCTTCCGACTAGCGGGGGGTCCGGGGAGCTGTTTTTT	CASSLPTSGGSGELFF
TRBV18	-	TRBJ1-1	-	TGTGCCAGCTCACCAAGTCCTCGAGACACTGAAGCTTTCTTT	CASSPSPRDTEAFF
TRBV2	-	TRBJ1-3	-	TGTGCCAGCAGTGTAAAGGGGCAGTTCAACACCATATATTTT	CASSVKGQFNTIYF